This is a list of T cell receptor beta chains from one sample in a study of blood T cell repertoires in COVID-19. This table comes from immunoSEQ multiplex PCR, and its TCRdb copy is limited to in-frame clones, with some not included. This table has about 150,000 clones, 80% appearing once. The sample was peripheral blood. Every receptor here comes from a man aged 55 to 70 with acute or convalescent COVID-19. Both conserved end residues are part of each CDR3. A D gene is named only where the DNA matches it firmly. Clone size, where shown, is once, few, many, or a class for clones that have expanded.

j_gene	d_gene	v_gene	abundance	CDR3aa	CDR3nt
TRBJ1-3	TRBD1	TRBV7-2	NA	CASSLETGGSKGSGNTIYF	TGTGCCAGCAGCTTAGAGACAGGGGGCAGTAAGGGCTCTGGAAACACCATATATTTT
TRBJ2-7	TRBD1	TRBV6-6	NA	CASNPGQGTYEQYF	TGTGCCAGCAATCCGGGACAGGGCACCTACGAGCAGTACTTC
TRBJ1-1	NA	TRBV7-2	NA	CASSSYSTKEAFF	TGTGCCAGCAGCTCTTACTCAACCAAGGAAGCTTTCTTT
TRBJ2-7	TRBD2	TRBV3-1/TRBV3-2	NA	CASSRTSGDSYEQYF	TGTGCCAGCAGCCGGACTAGCGGAGACTCCTACGAGCAGTACTTC
TRBJ2-7	NA	TRBV4-3	NA	CASSERLAYEQYF	TGCGCCAGCAGCGAGAGACTTGCCTACGAGCAGTACTTC
TRBJ2-2	NA	TRBV7-9	NA	CASSPGNTGELFF	TGTGCCAGCAGCCCAGGGAACACCGGGGAGCTGTTTTTT
TRBJ1-4	TRBD1	TRBV6-4	once	CAYRGGGFKEKLFF	TGTGCCTATCGAGGGGGCGGTTTTAAGGAAAAACTGTTTTTT
TRBJ2-5	TRBD1	TRBV7-2	NA	CASSLSQGEAQYF	TGTGCCAGCAGCTTAAGCCAGGGGGAAGCCCAGTACTTC
TRBJ2-2	TRBD1	TRBV3-1/TRBV3-2	NA	CASSQVGQGKVAGELFF	TGTGCCAGCAGCCAAGTAGGACAGGGGAAGGTGGCCGGGGAGCTGTTTTTT
TRBJ2-7	NA	TRBV27	NA	CASSLTRDASYEQYF	TGTGCCAGCAGCTTAACGCGGGACGCCTCCTACGAGCAGTACTTC
TRBJ2-5	NA	TRBV5-8	once	CASSLDSQETQYF	TGTGCCAGCAGCTTGGACAGCCAAGAGACCCAGTACTTC
TRBJ2-1	TRBD2	TRBV5-1	NA	CASSLDRLAAYNEQFF	TGCGCCAGCAGCTTGGATCGCCTAGCGGCCTACAATGAGCAGTTCTTC
TRBJ1-2	NA	TRBV2	NA	CASSEARGGNTF	TGTGCCAGCAGTGAGGCCCGGGGGGGGAACACCTTC
TRBJ1-6	NA	TRBV4-2	NA	CASSPNLRGVGSPLHF	TGTGCCAGCAGCCCTAACCTTAGGGGCGTGGGTTCACCCCTCCACTTT
TRBJ2-5	NA	TRBV7-7	NA	CASSATWEETQYF	TGTGCTAGCAGCGCAACGTGGGAGGAGACCCAGTACTTC
TRBJ1-6	TRBD1	TRBV7-3	once	CASSLKQGNSPLHF	TGTGCCAGCAGCTTAAAACAGGGGAATTCACCCCTCCACTTT
TRBJ2-7	TRBD2	TRBV24-1	NA	CATSDSSGRYEQYF	TGTGCCACCAGTGATTCTAGCGGGAGATACGAGCAGTACTTC
TRBJ2-5	NA	TRBV7-9	NA	CASSPPGRRQVIQETQYF	TGTGCCAGCAGCCCGCCGGGGAGGCGCCAGGTGATCCAAGAGACCCAGTACTTC
TRBJ1-2	NA	TRBV19	NA	CASRLTGTIRDGYTF	TGTGCCAGTAGGCTGACCGGGACAATAAGGGATGGCTACACCTTC
TRBJ2-2	NA	TRBV2	NA	CASSLNTGELFF	TGTGCCAGCAGTCTTAACACCGGGGAGCTGTTTTTT
TRBJ1-1	TRBD1	TRBV5-1	few	CASSQRTGLSDAEAFF	TGCGCCAGCAGCCAGCGGACAGGATTAAGTGATGCTGAAGCTTTCTTT
TRBJ2-5	TRBD1	TRBV7-9	NA	CASSRSGGGETQYF	TGTGCCAGCAGCCGGTCAGGGGGCGGAGAGACCCAGTACTTC
TRBJ2-3	TRBD2	TRBV2	few	CASRGLAGADTQYF	TGTGCCAGCAGGGGACTAGCGGGAGCAGATACGCAGTATTTT
TRBJ2-7	NA	TRBV28	NA	CASSSQSTSYEQYF	TGTGCCAGCAGTTCACAGTCAACTTCCTACGAGCAGTACTTC
TRBJ2-3	TRBD2	TRBV3-1/TRBV3-2	NA	CASSQLSGSSQNTQYF	TGTGCCAGCAGCCAACTTAGCGGGAGTTCACAGAATACGCAGTATTTT
TRBJ1-3	NA	TRBV7-2	NA	CASSPGPRAGNTIYF	TGTGCCAGCAGTCCAGGGCCACGGGCCGGAAACACCATATATTTT
TRBJ1-1	TRBD1	TRBV5-4	NA	CASSFGGSGGGTEAFF	TGTGCCAGCAGCTTTGGGGGTTCAGGGGGCGGAACTGAAGCTTTCTTT
TRBJ1-2	NA	TRBV12-3/TRBV12-4	NA	CAILRGSYTF	TGTGCCATCCTGCGGGGGAGCTACACCTTC
TRBJ2-1	TRBD1	TRBV7-2	NA	CASSGSGTGVGDEQFF	TGTGCCAGCAGCGGCTCTGGGACAGGGGTCGGGGATGAGCAGTTCTTC
TRBJ2-7	NA	TRBV11-2	NA	CASTSQGPYEQYF	TGTGCCAGCACTTCTCAGGGCCCCTACGAGCAGTACTTC
TRBJ2-7	TRBD2	TRBV9	once	CASSVDAGAYEQYF	TGTGCCAGCAGCGTAGACGCGGGAGCATACGAGCAGTACTTC
TRBJ1-5	NA	TRBV18	few	CASSPSGPGSGQPQHF	TGTGCCAGCTCACCCTCCGGCCCCGGGTCGGGTCAGCCCCAGCATTTT
TRBJ1-6	TRBD1	TRBV28	once	CASRARDRHNSPLHF	TGTGCCAGCAGAGCCCGGGACAGACATAATTCACCCCTCCACTTT
TRBJ1-5	NA	TRBV6-5	NA	CASSYGAVNQPQHF	TGTGCCAGCAGTTACGGGGCAGTTAATCAGCCCCAGCATTTT
TRBJ1-1	NA	TRBV5-5	NA	CASSTGGVRRAFF	TGTGCCAGCAGCACTGGGGGCGTCCGGAGGGCTTTCTTT
TRBJ1-2	NA	TRBV27	once	CASSFWGQHGYTF	TGTGCCAGCAGTTTTTGGGGGCAGCATGGCTACACCTTC
TRBJ2-7	NA	TRBV15	NA	CATSRVESPYEQYF	TGTGCCACCAGCAGAGTGGAGTCCCCATACGAGCAGTACTTC
TRBJ1-1	NA	TRBV6-5	NA	CASSYGRQLNTEAFF	TGTGCCAGCAGTTACGGAAGACAGTTGAACACTGAAGCTTTCTTT
TRBJ2-7	TRBD1	TRBV2	NA	CASRLQGAYEQYF	TGTGCCAGCAGGCTGCAGGGGGCCTACGAGCAGTACTTC
TRBJ1-1	NA	TRBV4-2	NA	CASSQDQGRTEAFF	TGTGCCAGCAGCCAAGATCAGGGTCGCACTGAAGCTTTCTTT
TRBJ2-2	TRBD2	TRBV5-1	NA	CASSLAGTEGGRELFF	TGCGCCAGCAGCTTGGCCGGGACCGAGGGAGGGCGGGAGCTGTTTTTT
TRBJ2-7	TRBD1	TRBV7-2	NA	CASSPMRGPAYEQYF	TGTGCCAGCAGCCCAATGAGGGGGCCCGCCTACGAGCAGTACTTC
TRBJ2-5	NA	TRBV24-1	NA	CATSDRRAQETQYF	TGTGCCACCAGTGATCGGAGGGCCCAAGAGACCCAGTACTTC
TRBJ1-5	NA	TRBV19	NA	CASRGGTLSNQPQHF	TGTGCCAGTAGAGGCGGGACTCTTAGCAATCAGCCCCAGCATTTT
TRBJ1-4	NA	TRBV28	few	CASRAQGKTNEKLFF	TGTGCCAGCAGGGCCCAGGGGAAGACTAATGAAAAACTGTTTTTT
TRBJ2-5	TRBD2	TRBV6-2/TRBV6-3	NA	CASSRGLAASEGTQYF	TGTGCCAGCAGTAGAGGACTAGCGGCCTCGGAGGGGACCCAGTACTTC
TRBJ2-1	TRBD2	TRBV5-1	once	CASSLFPSGGSYNEQFF	TGCGCCAGCAGCTTGTTTCCTAGCGGGGGGTCATACAATGAGCAGTTCTTC
TRBJ2-7	NA	TRBV5-6	NA	CASSLEDFPEQYF	TGTGCCAGCAGCTTGGAGGACTTTCCCGAGCAGTACTTC